This T cell receptor beta chain was sequenced during a study of control samples from healthy donors and cancer patients. Clones were read by immunoSEQ multiplex PCR, and TCRdb kept only the in-frame ones, dropping some. The data hold roughly 92,000 clones, with roughly nine tenths observed a single time. Trimming took off 5 bases at V and 0 bases at J, with 20 bases between the two ends. The germline V gene encodes CDR1 LNHDA and CDR2 SQIVND (reference sequence). CDR3 size: 18 residues. V and J are TRBV19 and TRBJ2-1; a possible D gene is TRBD2 (5 bases). The TCR originated in a woman between 50 and 59 years old in good health. Sequenced material: blood. The CDR3 here is CASSGAGRTGSSYNEQFF. CDR3 nucleotide sequence: TGTGCCAGTAGTGGCGCCGGTCGGACTGGCAGCTCCTACAATGAGCAGTTCTTC.